These 29 T cell receptor beta chains came from one sample sequenced in a study of cytomegalovirus exposure and HLA in healthy donors. The primer mix had 60 Vbeta and 13 Jbeta primers. The assay was immunoSEQ multiplex PCR, and TCRdb's table has in-frame clones only and misses some. In total, the table holds about 130,000 clones. Input material: PBMCs. The receptors derive from a woman between 40 and 50 years old in good health and CMV-seropositive.

The V call is TRBV4-3, the J call TRBJ1-1, with D unclear. Germline values: CDR1 LGHNA, CDR2 YSLEER. Trimming pared 0 bases from V and 0 bases from J, leaving 8 bases between. This CDR3 comprises 15 residues. The DNA for the CDR3 is TGCGCCAGCAGCCAAGAGTACGGGATGAACACTGAAGCTTTCTTT. Protein sequence: CASSQEYGMNTEAFF.

The V call is TRBV19, the J call TRBJ1-2; no definite D call. This CDR3 is built from 13 residues. V dropped 7 bases and J dropped 4 bases, with 13 bases sitting between them. Germline CDR1 LNHDA, CDR2 SQIVND (reference sequence). The CDR3 DNA reads as TGTGCCAGTACACACCCCTCTGGCTATGGCTACACCTTC. It codes for CASTHPSGYGYTF.

Notes on this clone: The limits of the CDR3 on the DNA are not certain, so only TCRdb's listed CDR3 is given. This chain uses TRBV7-2 with TRBJ2-1; the DNA was not used to check the table's D call, TRBD2. Counting both end residues, the CDR3 totals 14 amino acids. Germline V lookup: CDR1 SGHTA, CDR2 FQGNSA. CDR3 amino acids: CASSLGVAGGIGFF.

CDR3 sequence reads: CAWSSLSRGPGELFF. The CDR3 coding sequence is TGTGCCTGGAGTTCCCTATCGCGGGGGCCCGGGGAGCTGTTTTTT. The chain links TRBV30 to TRBJ2-2; D may be TRBD2 (7 bases). Germline values: CDR1 GTSNPN, CDR2 SVGIG (reference sequence). The V gene lost 2 bases and the J gene lost 6 bases, with 16 bases spanning the gap. CDR3 length equals 15 residues.

J is TRBJ1-1 and V is TRBV19; 11 bases line up with TRBD1. Trimming removed 5 bases from V and 4 bases from J; junction bases left unmatched: 9. Germline V lookup: CDR1 LNHDA, CDR2 SQIVND (reference sequence). The CDR3 consists of 16 residues. CDR3 DNA: TGTGCCAGTAGTGCGGGACAGGGGGGTTGGGGCACTGAAGCTTTCTTT. This codes for CASSAGQGGWGTEAFF.

The genes are TRBV28 and TRBJ2-1, with 7 bases aligning to TRBD2. The CDR3 sequence is 13 residues long. Germline V CDR1 and CDR2: MDHEN, SYDVKM. V lost 8 bases, J lost 7 bases, and 8 bases stayed unmatched. The CDR3 spells CASRGGSRNEQFF. Here the CDR3 DNA reads TGTGCCAGCCGGGGCGGGAGTAGAAATGAGCAGTTCTTC.

The V call is TRBV7-3, the J call TRBJ2-5; 8 bases fit TRBD1. Germline V gene sequence: CDR1 SGHTA, CDR2 FQGTGA. The CDR3 is made up of 14 amino acids. J lost 4 bases, V lost 4 bases, and 5 bases had no gene match. CDR3 loop: CASSSRTGPETQYF. Written as DNA, the CDR3 is TGTGCCAGCAGCTCAAGGACAGGGCCAGAGACCCAGTACTTC.

J is TRBJ1-5 and V is TRBV7-2; a weak D match, TRBD1 (6 bases). The V gene lost 1 base and the J gene lost 11 bases, with 15 bases spanning the gap. This CDR3 spans 14 amino acids. Germline V gene lookup returns CDR1 SGHTA and CDR2 FQGNSA. The CDR3 DNA follows: TGTGCCAGCAGCTTAGAAACAGGGCTGAAAACCCAGCATTTT. Translated, it gives CASSLETGLKTQHF.

The chain recombines TRBV7-7 with TRBJ2-1, with 7 bases lining up with TRBD2. This CDR3 is built from 15 residues. V gave up 1 base and J gave up 8 bases; unmatched junction bases: 8. Germline V CDR1 and CDR2: SSHAT, FNYEAQ (reference sequence). The CDR3 loop reads CASSLGAGAFDEQFF. For the CDR3, the DNA is TGTGCCAGCAGCTTAGGGGCGGGAGCCTTCGATGAGCAGTTCTTC. Combining the CDR3 with reference TRBV7-7 and TRBJ2-1 gives the whole variable domain GAGVSQSPRYKVTKRGQDVTLRCDPISSHATLYWYQQALGQGPEFLTYFNYEAQPDKSGLPSDRFSAERPEGSISTLTIQRTEQRDSAMYRCASSLGAGAFDEQFFGPGTRLTVL.

The gene calls are TRBV7-9 and TRBJ2-1; D possibly corresponds to TRBD1 (5 bases). The germline V and J ends were trimmed by 3 bases and 6 bases, with 18 bases remaining between them. Germline CDR1 reads SEHNR; CDR2 reads FQNEAQ (reference sequence). CDR3 size: 16 residues. CDR3 residues: CASSLPTALFRNEQFF. In DNA form, the CDR3 reads TGTGCCAGCAGCTTGCCGACAGCTCTCTTCCGCAATGAGCAGTTCTTC.

The chain uses TRBV27 and TRBJ2-1, with D perhaps matching TRBD1 (5 bases). The CDR3 totals 13 residues. V gave up 2 bases and J gave up 7 bases, with 9 bases separating them. The germline gives CDR1 MNHEY, CDR2 SMNVEV (reference sequence). This chain's CDR3 is CASSLDSWNEQFF. The CDR3 DNA reads as TGTGCCAGCAGTTTAGACAGTTGGAATGAGCAGTTCTTC.

This clone ranks as medium-sized in terms of frequency. This sequence joins TRBV10-2 and TRBJ1-4; tentative D call: TRBD1 (5 bases). Trimming took off 2 bases at V and 8 bases at J, with 12 bases between the two ends. Germline values: CDR1 WSHSY, CDR2 SAAADI. The CDR3 is 14 amino acids. Here the CDR3 DNA reads TGCGCCAGCAGTGAGGGAGGGGCAGGAGAAAAACTGTTTTTT. Its translation: CASSEGGAGEKLFF.

The chain has TRBV27 and TRBJ2-7; 9 nucleotides match TRBD2. There are 15 residues in the CDR3. The germline gives CDR1 MNHEY, CDR2 SMNVEV (reference sequence). Losses at the gene ends were 8 bases for V and 2 bases for J; bases not matched to a gene: 10. CDR3 sequence: CASAVAGVKAYEQYF. The CDR3 DNA is TGTGCCAGCGCCGTAGCGGGAGTAAAAGCCTACGAGCAGTACTTC.

For this clone: The sample carries other DNA sequences with the same CDR3. This CDR3 is CASSDRAGATDTQYF. CDR3 bases: TGTGCCAGCAGTGACCGTGCGGGAGCCACAGATACGCAGTATTTT. The chain employs TRBV6-4 and TRBJ2-3; 7 nucleotides align to TRBD2. The J segment lost 2 bases and the V segment lost 2 bases, leaving 4 bases of the junction unmatched. This CDR3 contains 15 residues. Germline CDR1 reads MRHNA; CDR2 reads SNTAGT.

Comments on this clone: It is unclear where the CDR3 begins or ends on the DNA, so no DNA is shown, and the CDR3 is as TCRdb lists it. The rearrangement joins TRBV7-2 to TRBJ2-4; the D call in the table, TRBD1, was not verified against the DNA. Including both end residues, the CDR3 is 16 amino acids long. The germline V gene has CDR1 SGHTA and CDR2 FQGNSA. Here the CDR3 reads CASSVTRQFGEGIQYF.

The chain links TRBV9 to TRBJ2-7; 11 nucleotides agree with TRBD2. The CDR3 has 16 amino acids. Germline V lookup: CDR1 SGDLS, CDR2 YYNGEE. V lost 3 bases, J lost 2 bases, and 7 bases stayed unmatched. Written as DNA, the CDR3 is TGTGCCAGCAGCGCAGGAGCTAGCGGGAGGACCTACGAGCAGTACTTC. As protein: CASSAGASGRTYEQYF.

CDR3 coding DNA: TGCGCCAGCAGTGATCCCGCAGGCCCTTACAATGAGCAGTTCTTC. This sequence encodes CASSDPAGPYNEQFF. V usage is TRBV10-1 and J usage is TRBJ2-1, with D unresolved. The CDR3 contains 15 residues. Trimming took 3 bases from V and 4 from J, leaving 13 bases between them. Germline CDR1 WNHNN, CDR2 SYGVQD (reference sequence).

This rearrangement joins TRBV5-6 to TRBJ2-5; 9 bases fit TRBD1. The assigned J gene may be wrong: the sequence end matches TRBJ2-7 better. There are 15 residues in the CDR3. Germline V CDR1 and CDR2: SGHDT, YYEEEE. The CDR3 DNA follows: TGTGCCAGCAGCTTTATGGGACAGGGTACCTACGAGCAGTACTTC. Translated: CASSFMGQGTYEQYF.

This chain uses TRBV2 with TRBJ2-3, with 11 bases matching TRBD2. Germline V gives CDR1 SNHLY, CDR2 FYNNEI. V was pared by 10 bases and J by 5 bases, with 8 bases of the junction left unmatched. The CDR3 has 14 residues. The CDR3 region has the DNA TGTGCCACCGCACTAGCGGGAGAGGGAGATACGCAGTATTTT. It translates to CATALAGEGDTQYF.

This chain joins TRBV7-9 and TRBJ1-4; D might be TRBD1 (6 bases). CDR1 and CDR2 from the germline V gene are SEHNR and FQNEAQ (reference sequence). Between the trimmed V and J ends, which lost 5 bases and 0 bases, there was a span of 13 bases. The CDR3 length is 16 residues. The CDR3 sequence is CASSGGGWATNEKLFF. In nucleotides, the CDR3 is TGTGCCAGCAGCGGGGGCGGTTGGGCAACTAATGAAAAACTGTTTTTT.

The genes are TRBV6-1 and TRBJ1-5; 8 bases match TRBD1. Germline lookup yields CDR1 MNHNS and CDR2 SASEGT. Trimming took 6 bases from V and 2 from J; bases not matched to a gene: 3. The CDR3 extends over 14 amino acids. The CDR3 loop reads CASRPTGGNQPQHF. CDR3 coding DNA: TGTGCCAGCAGACCGACAGGGGGCAATCAGCCCCAGCATTTT.

The genes are TRBV2 and TRBJ2-7; 7 bases are shared with TRBD2. Trimming cost V 6 bases and J 9 bases; bases outside gene matches: 11. The CDR3 contains 13 residues. The germline CDR1 and CDR2 sequences are SNHLY and FYNNEI. The CDR3 nucleotides are TGTGCCAGCAGGGAGGGAGGGTCCCGCGGGCAGTACTTC. It encodes CASREGGSRGQYF.

This chain links TRBV4-3 with TRBJ1-3; tentatively, D is TRBD1 (6 bases). This CDR3 has 18 residues. Germline V gene data show CDR1 as LGHNA and CDR2 as YSLEER. Trimming removed 0 bases at V and 0 bases at J, with 15 bases between. The CDR3 bases are TGCGCCAGCAGCCAAGATTGGGCAGGGGCTAGCTCTGGAAACACCATATATTTT. Residues: CASSQDWAGASSGNTIYF.

V is TRBV5-1 and J is TRBJ2-1; 7 bases are shared with TRBD2. Germline V gene lookup returns CDR1 SGHRS and CDR2 YFSETQ. CDR3 size: 13 residues. After removal of 0 bases from V and 12 bases from J, the junction contained 6 bases not matched to a gene. This CDR3 is CASSLDSRLAQFF. The CDR3 region has the DNA TGCGCCAGCAGCTTGGACTCTCGACTAGCGCAGTTCTTC.

J is TRBJ2-7 and V is TRBV13, with D perhaps TRBD2 (5 bases). CDR3 length: 13 residues. The ends were cut back, 6 bases at V and 6 bases at J, with 15 bases in the middle. Germline lookup yields CDR1 PRHDT and CDR2 FYEKMQ (reference sequence). This CDR3 is CASRVGSLSEQYF. In DNA form, the CDR3 reads TGTGCCAGCAGGGTGGGGAGTCTTTCCGAGCAGTACTTC.

The CDR3 loop reads CASSLRQGHNNEQFF. The CDR3 region has the DNA TGTGCCAGCAGCTTAAGACAGGGCCACAACAATGAGCAGTTCTTC. The J gene is TRBJ2-1, the V gene TRBV7-3, with 7 bases aligning to TRBD1. Per germline, CDR1 SGHTA and CDR2 FQGTGA. V lost 1 base to trimming and J lost 5 bases; unmatched junction nucleotides: 5. This CDR3 has 15 amino acids.

V and J are TRBV27 and TRBJ2-7; TRBD1 matches at 8 bases. Unmatched junction bases numbered 5, after V lost 6 bases and J lost 7 bases. Germline V gene data show CDR1 as MNHEY and CDR2 as SMNVEV (reference sequence). CDR3 length: 12 amino acids. The DNA of the CDR3 is TGTGCCAGCAGCCAGGGGGCGAGGGAGCAGTACTTC. It translates to CASSQGAREQYF.

J is TRBJ2-7 and V is TRBV5-6; D gene unclear. The ends were cut back, 3 bases at V and 6 bases at J, with 13 bases in the middle. CDR1 SGHDT and CDR2 YYEEEE come from the germline V gene. The CDR3 spans 13 residues. DNA of the CDR3: TGTGCCAGCAGCTACCCGGTTAGAAGCGAGCAGTACTTC. Its translation is CASSYPVRSEQYF.

The chain combines TRBV7-9 with TRBJ2-1; D gene ambiguous. CDR3 length: 15 residues. V was clipped by 6 bases and J by 5 bases, with 17 bases between them. CDR1 is SEHNR and CDR2 is FQNEAQ in the germline V gene (reference sequence). CDR3 loop: CASSPDLLGHNEQFF. In DNA, the CDR3 is TGTGCCAGCAGTCCTGACTTGCTGGGTCACAATGAGCAGTTCTTC.